The clone carrying this TCR beta chain was picked up many times. What it binds is unknown. These data originate in a study of spatial heterogeneity in lung cancer. Findings and limits, study-wide: Tracking of tumor mutation counts was seen in expanded intratumoral alpha and beta TCR counts.

Stated time point: sample taken at primary tumor resection. Each TCR cDNA molecule carried a unique molecular identifier. In TCRdb, the 5' RACE reads were re-called with MiXCR into one record per CDR3 protein. The data show around 9,200 distinct CDR3 sequences, 4% to 6% seen once. Germline-derived CDR1 and CDR2 are MNHEY and SVGEGT. The CDR3 consists of 13 residues. V lost 8 bases to trimming and J lost 9 bases, with 20 bases between them. The sequence was obtained from a female donor with early-stage non-small cell lung cancer. The J gene is TRBJ2-7, the V gene TRBV6-2 or TRBV6-3, with D tentatively TRBD1 (5 bases). The input for sequencing was lung tumor tissue, taken at surgery. CDR3 sequence: CASDEPQGKGQYF. The CDR3 DNA reads as TGTGCCAGCGACGAACCGCAGGGAAAGGGGCAGTACTTC.